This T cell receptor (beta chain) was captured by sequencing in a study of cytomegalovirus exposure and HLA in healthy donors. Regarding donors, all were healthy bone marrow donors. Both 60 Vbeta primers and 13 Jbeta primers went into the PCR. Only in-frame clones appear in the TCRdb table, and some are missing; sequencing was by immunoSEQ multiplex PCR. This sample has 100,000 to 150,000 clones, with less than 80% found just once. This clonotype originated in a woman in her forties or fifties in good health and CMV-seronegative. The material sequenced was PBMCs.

The CDR3 here is CASRDYGTANYGYTF. CDR3 DNA: TGTGCCAGTAGGGACTACGGGACAGCTAACTATGGCTACACCTTC. The chain uses TRBV19 and TRBJ1-2; TRBD1 agrees at 7 bases. The trim removed 6 bases at V and 0 bases at J, leaving 7 bases unmatched. The CDR3 totals 15 residues. Germline V gene sequence: CDR1 LNHDA, CDR2 SQIVND (reference sequence).